These T cell receptor beta chains were read from a single sample in a study of beta chain features in type 1 diabetes. Libraries were prepared by immunoSEQ multiplex PCR; TCRdb keeps only in-frame clonotypes and omits some of them. This sample carries about 660,000 clones, over 13% of them seen once, and the ten largest clones take approximately 0.043%. The sequencing sample was made of naive CD4+ T cells from blood. The origin of the receptors is a young man with type 1 diabetes. CDR3s leave out the opening cysteine and the closing phenylalanine or tryptophan. The listing skips clone size in some rows; elsewhere it reads once, few, many or a size class.

j_call clone_size v_call cdr3_aa
TRBJ1-3 NA TRBV10-3 AISITRDRVLSGNTIY
TRBJ2-7 NA TRBV14 ASSRGRTALYEQY
TRBJ1-2 few TRBV7-2 ASSLQRGNYGYT
TRBJ1-6 NA TRBV7-2 ASSPQGSYNSPLH
TRBJ1-1 few TRBV4-3 ASSQEGEMNTEAF
TRBJ2-5 NA TRBV5-4 ASSLDGRSQETQY
TRBJ2-3 NA TRBV7-9 ASSQGQYTDTQY
TRBJ2-3 few TRBV30 AWSVAGTSGGAAFQY
TRBJ2-7 NA TRBV2 ASSEPGPEGEQY
TRBJ2-5 few TRBV2 ASSPHTGTQETQY
TRBJ1-3 NA TRBV6-5 AMDDGNTIY
TRBJ2-1 NA TRBV6-1 AGTRGGTDEQF
TRBJ1-1 few TRBV29-1 SVEHGANTEAF
TRBJ1-2 NA TRBV9 ASSADRDRRSNYGYT
TRBJ1-2 NA TRBV23-1 ASSQFPRTGRIYGYT
TRBJ2-1 NA TRBV29-1 SAYTLAGGRREQF
TRBJ2-7 NA TRBV7-2 ASRAPGLTSYEQY
TRBJ2-7 few TRBV7-2 ASSRTGASGRSYEQY
TRBJ1-4 NA TRBV28 ASSARGAGEKLF
TRBJ1-6 few TRBV6-1 ASSEWKGGNSPLH
TRBJ2-5 NA TRBV4-2 ASSQGGSEETQY
TRBJ2-1 NA TRBV10-3 AISEFERDLSNEQF
TRBJ2-2 NA TRBV9 ASSTLAGLTGELF
TRBJ2-4 few TRBV11-2 ASSSRLDATWDIQY
TRBJ1-1 NA TRBV30 AWGGHQNTEAF
TRBJ1-2 NA TRBV5-6 ASSSWDRGTYGYT
TRBJ2-1 few TRBV5-4 ASSSLGVEGEQF
TRBJ1-5 many TRBV15 ATSGVEQPQH
TRBJ2-3 NA TRBV5-6 ASSLMAGRTDTQY
TRBJ2-7 few TRBV30 AWGGEVASYEQY
TRBJ2-7 few TRBV5-1 ASSKPSYEQY
TRBJ2-5 few TRBV28 ASSSNLDQRETQY
TRBJ2-7 few TRBV5-1 ASSRSGGANAVYEQY
TRBJ1-1 NA TRBV29-1 SVGQKAEAF
TRBJ2-2 NA TRBV9 ASSALSLDTGELF
TRBJ1-5 few TRBV4-3 ASSQDTQGWQPQH
TRBJ2-1 NA TRBV5-4 ASSLLLAGLSNEQF
TRBJ1-2 NA TRBV6-5 ASSYSWSSLYGYT
TRBJ2-1 NA TRBV7-9 ASSFDNAGGLDEQF
TRBJ1-4 NA TRBV28 ASSLPGVINEKLF
NA NA TRBV29-1 SVRTSGSSYEQY
TRBJ1-1 NA TRBV28 ASSSHGTGNAEAF